This entry describes one TCR beta chain. The antigen remains undetermined. The sample is drawn from a study of T cell repertoires in cytomegalovirus infection. Looking at the study overall: Newly reported HLA-C-restricted and thoroughly characterized HLA-B-restricted CMV epitopes were employed. Based on public TCR beta signatures, there were indications of CMV infection and of a matching HLA type.

TCRdb analysed the reads with MiXCR anew, one entry per CDR3 protein. The sample carries some 940,000 distinct CDR3 sequences, around 30% recorded once. Findings and limits, study-wide: Identification of carriers of CMV plus the relevant HLA was achieved through cumulative public TCR beta family frequency. It was HLA-C-restricted CMV-specific TCR beta clonotypes that dominated the response ex vivo.

The starting material was cultured CD8+ T cells from PBMCs, obtained from culture after CMV antigen stimulation. The clonotype originates from a human donor in good health (CMV status not recorded). Some clones in this sample may be carry-over from other donors' samples.

The CDR3 reads CASSRYDTMNTEAFF. The DNA of the CDR3 is TGTGCCAGCAGCCGCTACGACACCATGAACACTGAAGCTTTCTTT. The genes are TRBV14 and TRBJ1-1; D is undetermined. Germline V gene lookup returns CDR1 SGHDN and CDR2 FVKESK. V gave up 4 bases and J gave up 0 bases, with 12 bases separating them. This CDR3 comprises 15 residues.